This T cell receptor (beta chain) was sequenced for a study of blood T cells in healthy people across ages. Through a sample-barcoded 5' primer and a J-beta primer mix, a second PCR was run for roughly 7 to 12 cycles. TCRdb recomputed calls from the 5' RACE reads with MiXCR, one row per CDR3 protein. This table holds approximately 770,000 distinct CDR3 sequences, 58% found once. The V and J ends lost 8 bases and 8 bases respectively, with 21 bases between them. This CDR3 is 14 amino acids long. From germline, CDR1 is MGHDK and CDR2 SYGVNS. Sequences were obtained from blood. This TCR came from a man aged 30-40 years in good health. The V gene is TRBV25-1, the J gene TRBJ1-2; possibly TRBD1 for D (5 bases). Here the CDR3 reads CASGSAGLTGGYTF. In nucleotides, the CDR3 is TGTGCCAGCGGGTCGGCGGGACTGACTGGAGGCTACACCTTC.